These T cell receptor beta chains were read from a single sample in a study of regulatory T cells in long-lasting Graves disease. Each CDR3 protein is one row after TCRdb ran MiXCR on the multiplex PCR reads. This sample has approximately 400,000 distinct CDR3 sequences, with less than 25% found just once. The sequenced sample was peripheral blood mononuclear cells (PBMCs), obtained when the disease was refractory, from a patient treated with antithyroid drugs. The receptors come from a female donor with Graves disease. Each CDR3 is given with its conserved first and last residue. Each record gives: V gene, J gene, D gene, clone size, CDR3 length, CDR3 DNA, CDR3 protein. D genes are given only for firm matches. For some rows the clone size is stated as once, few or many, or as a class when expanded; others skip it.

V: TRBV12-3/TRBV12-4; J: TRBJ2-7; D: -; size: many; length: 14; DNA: TGTGCCAGCAGTTTTACCGGGGGCGAGTACGAGCAGTACTTC; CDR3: CASSFTGGEYEQYF
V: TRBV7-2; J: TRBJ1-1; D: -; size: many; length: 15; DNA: TGTGCCAGCAGCCCCGCAGGGCTTGAGAACACTGAAGCTTTCTTT; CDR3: CASSPAGLENTEAFF
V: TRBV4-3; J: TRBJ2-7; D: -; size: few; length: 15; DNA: TGCGCCAGCAGCCAAGATCAGTTCGGTGGCTACGAGCAGTACTTC; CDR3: CASSQDQFGGYEQYF
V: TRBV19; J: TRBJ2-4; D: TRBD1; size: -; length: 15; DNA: TGTGCCAGTAGCACCGAGACAGGGCGGGCAAACATTCAGTACTTC; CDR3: CASSTETGRANIQYF
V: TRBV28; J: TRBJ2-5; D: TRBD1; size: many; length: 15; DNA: TGTGCCAGCAGGCCTACCTTCGACAGGGGAGAGACCCAGTACTTC; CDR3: CASRPTFDRGETQYF
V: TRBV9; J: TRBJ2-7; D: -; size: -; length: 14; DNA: TGTGCCAGCAGCGTAGGTGGCAGTGCCTACGAGCAGTACTTC; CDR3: CASSVGGSAYEQYF
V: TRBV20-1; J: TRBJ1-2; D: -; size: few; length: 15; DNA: TGCAGTGCTAGAGATGGTTTAGGACAGACCTATGGCTACACCTTC; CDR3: CSARDGLGQTYGYTF
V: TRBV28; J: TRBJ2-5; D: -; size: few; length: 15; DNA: TGTGCCAGCAAGGGGGACAAGGGACACCAAGAGACCCAGTACTTC; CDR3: CASKGDKGHQETQYF
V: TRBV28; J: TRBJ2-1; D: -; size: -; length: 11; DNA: TGTGCCAGCAGTCCGGGACCAAAACAGTTCTTC; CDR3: CASSPGPKQFF
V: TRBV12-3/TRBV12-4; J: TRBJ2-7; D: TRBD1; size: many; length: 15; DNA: TGTGCCAGCACAACCCGGACAGGTGGCCCCTACGAGCAGTACTTC; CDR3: CASTTRTGGPYEQYF